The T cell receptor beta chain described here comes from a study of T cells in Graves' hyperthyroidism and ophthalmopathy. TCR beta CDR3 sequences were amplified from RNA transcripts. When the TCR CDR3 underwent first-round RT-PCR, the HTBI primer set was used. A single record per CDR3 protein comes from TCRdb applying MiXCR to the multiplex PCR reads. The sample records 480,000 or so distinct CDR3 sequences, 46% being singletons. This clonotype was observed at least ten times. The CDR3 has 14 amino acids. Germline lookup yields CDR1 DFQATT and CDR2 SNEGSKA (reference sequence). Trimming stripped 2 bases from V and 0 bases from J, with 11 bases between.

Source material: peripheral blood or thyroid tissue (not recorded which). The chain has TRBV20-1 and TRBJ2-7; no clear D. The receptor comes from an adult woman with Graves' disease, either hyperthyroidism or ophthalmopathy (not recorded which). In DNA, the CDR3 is TGCAGTGCTAGATGGGATTCGGGCTCCTACGAGCAGTACTTC. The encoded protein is CSARWDSGSYEQYF.